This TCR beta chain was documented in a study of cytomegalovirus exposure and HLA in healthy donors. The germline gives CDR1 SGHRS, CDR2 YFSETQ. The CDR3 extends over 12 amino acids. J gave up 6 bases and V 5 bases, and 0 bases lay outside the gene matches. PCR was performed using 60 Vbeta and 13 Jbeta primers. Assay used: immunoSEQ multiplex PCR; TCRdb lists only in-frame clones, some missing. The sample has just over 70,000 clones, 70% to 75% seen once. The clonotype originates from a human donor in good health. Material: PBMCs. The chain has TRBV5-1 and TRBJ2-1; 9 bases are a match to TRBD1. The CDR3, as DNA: TGCGCCAGCAGGACAGGGGGCAATGAGCAGTTCTTC. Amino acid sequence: CASRTGGNEQFF.